This T cell receptor beta chain comes out of a study of beta chain features in type 1 diabetes. In the study overall: The samples had approximately 100,000,000 sorted cells examined in all. Points from the study as a whole: Lower insertion and higher deletion counts appeared at VDJ junctions in type 1 diabetes patients.

A sort by CD45RO/CCR7/CD25/CD127/CD95/CD27 yielded CD4+ naive, central memory, regulatory and stem cell-like memory cells. The whole isolated RNA underwent reverse transcription, so sequencing captured expressed TCRB transcripts. Method: immunoSEQ multiplex PCR; TCRdb's copy keeps in-frame clones and lacks some. The repertoire holds fewer than 900,000 clones, with under 20% as singletons. This clone has more than one count but fewer than ten. Its antigen is still unknown. The germline V gene encodes CDR1 MDHEN and CDR2 SYDVKM. The CDR3 is 21 residues long. V lost 1 base and J 12 bases, leaving 38 bases between the germline ends.

The rearrangement uses TRBV28 and TRBJ2-3; no clear D. The origin of this receptor is a woman under 30 in good health. The sequenced sample consisted of naive CD4+ T cells from blood. Here the CDR3 reads CASSLSHSAHAESDFQDLQYF. The CDR3 nucleotides read TGTGCCAGCAGTTTATCCCATTCGGCCCACGCGGAGAGTGATTTCCAGGATCTCCAGTATTTT.